Following are 5 T cell receptor beta chains from one sample sequenced in a study of blood T cells in healthy people across ages. Then a second PCR, running about 6 to 11 cycles, was carried out with a sample-barcoded 5' primer and a J-beta primer mix. In TCRdb, the 5' RACE reads were re-called with MiXCR into one record per CDR3 protein. Of 800,000 or so distinct CDR3 sequences in the sample, about 62% are singletons; the top ten hold roughly 25%. The sequenced material came from blood. Receptor source: a man aged 25 to 40 in good health.

The J gene is TRBJ1-4, the V gene TRBV4-2; 7 bases are shared with TRBD1. With 0 bases clipped from V and 2 bases from J, the junction kept 6 bases outside the gene matches. The CDR3 length is 17 residues. Germline lookup yields CDR1 LGHNA and CDR2 YNFKEQ. In DNA, the CDR3 is TGTGCCAGCAGCCAAGATCGCCAGGGGGACACTAATGAAAAACTGTTTTTT. It encodes CASSQDRQGDTNEKLFF.

The rearrangement joins TRBV6-5 to TRBJ2-3; 11 nucleotides agree with TRBD2. This CDR3 spans 16 amino acids. From germline, CDR1 is MNHEY and CDR2 SVGAGI. The V gene end was trimmed by 2 bases and the J gene end by 6 bases; junction bases not matched to a gene: 7. The CDR3 DNA reads as TGTGCCAGCAGTTACACCCTAGCGGGGGGACCGGATACGCAGTATTTT. Its translation is CASSYTLAGGPDTQYF.

The chain uses TRBV28 and TRBJ2-4; D is possibly TRBD1 (7 bases). Trimming stripped 2 bases from V and 3 bases from J, with 11 bases between. This CDR3 comprises 15 residues. Per the germline V gene, CDR1 is MDHEN and CDR2 is SYDVKM. CDR3: CASSLDREVKNIQYF. The CDR3 DNA follows: TGTGCCAGCAGTTTAGACAGGGAGGTCAAAAACATTCAGTACTTC. Full variable domain (missing parts from reference TRBV28 and TRBJ2-4): DVKVTQSSRYLVKRTGEKVFLECVQDMDHENMFWYRQDPGLGLRLIYFSYDVKMKEKGDIPEGYSVSREKKERFSLILESASTNQTSMYLCASSLDREVKNIQYFGAGTRLSVL.

V usage is TRBV5-1 and J usage is TRBJ1-1, with D unresolved. Between the trimmed V and J ends, which lost 4 bases and 3 bases, there was a span of 10 bases. Per germline, CDR1 SGHRS and CDR2 YFSETQ. The CDR3 is made up of 13 amino acids. This chain's CDR3 is CASSGLTDTEAFF. The CDR3 nucleotides read TGCGCCAGCAGCGGCCTGACGGACACTGAAGCTTTCTTT. The full variable domain, completed using reference TRBV5-1 and TRBJ1-1, is KAGVTQTPRYLIKTRGQQVTLSCSPISGHRSVSWYQQTPGQGLQFLFEYFSETQRNKGNFPGRFSGRQFSNSRSEMNVSTLELGDSALYLCASSGLTDTEAFFGQGTRLTVV.

A few counts support this clonotype. This chain uses TRBV7-9 with TRBJ2-1; 11 nucleotides align to TRBD1. Germline V gene sequence: CDR1 SEHNR, CDR2 FQNEAQ (reference sequence). The CDR3 has 15 amino acids. V lost 5 bases to trimming and J lost 8 bases; unmatched junction nucleotides: 8. The CDR3 nucleotides are TGTGCCAGCAGCACGGACAGGGGGCGTCTCGATGAGCAGTTCTTC. Protein product: CASSTDRGRLDEQFF.